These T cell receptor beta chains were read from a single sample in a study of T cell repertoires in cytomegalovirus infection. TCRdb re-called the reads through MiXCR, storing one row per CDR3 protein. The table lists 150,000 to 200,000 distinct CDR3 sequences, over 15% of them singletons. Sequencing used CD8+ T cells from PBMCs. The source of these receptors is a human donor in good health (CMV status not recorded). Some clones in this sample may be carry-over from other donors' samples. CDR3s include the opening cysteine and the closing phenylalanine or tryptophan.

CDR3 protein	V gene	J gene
CASSEDSSLGEQYF	TRBV10-1	TRBJ2-7
CASNVRGTDTQYF	TRBV11-2	TRBJ2-3
CASLSPTAYEQYF	TRBV6-6	TRBJ2-7
CATSGTGESSGELFF	TRBV15	TRBJ2-2
CASSQGRQGASGTQYF	TRBV14	TRBJ2-3
CASSLGPRPSSHQPQHF	TRBV11-2	TRBJ1-5
CALGGLGGYTF	TRBV7-2	TRBJ1-2
CASIPGLAGVLYNEQFF	TRBV7-8	TRBJ2-1
CATSYGTSNQPQHF	TRBV15	TRBJ1-5
CSALWRPRVSSYNEQFF	TRBV20-1	TRBJ2-1
CASSLASFNQPQHF	TRBV12-3/TRBV12-4	TRBJ1-5
CASSHRGRNTEAFF	TRBV2	TRBJ1-1
CASSVAGDNTEAFF	TRBV9	TRBJ1-1
CASSQAGALNEQFF	TRBV4-3	TRBJ2-1
CASSPRTSGRGNEQFF	TRBV18	TRBJ2-1
CASSPGQGNYYEQYF	TRBV4-3	TRBJ2-7
CASRDRDSFQETQYF	TRBV6-2/TRBV6-3	TRBJ2-5
CASSPLFGRNTEAFF	TRBV4-2	TRBJ1-1